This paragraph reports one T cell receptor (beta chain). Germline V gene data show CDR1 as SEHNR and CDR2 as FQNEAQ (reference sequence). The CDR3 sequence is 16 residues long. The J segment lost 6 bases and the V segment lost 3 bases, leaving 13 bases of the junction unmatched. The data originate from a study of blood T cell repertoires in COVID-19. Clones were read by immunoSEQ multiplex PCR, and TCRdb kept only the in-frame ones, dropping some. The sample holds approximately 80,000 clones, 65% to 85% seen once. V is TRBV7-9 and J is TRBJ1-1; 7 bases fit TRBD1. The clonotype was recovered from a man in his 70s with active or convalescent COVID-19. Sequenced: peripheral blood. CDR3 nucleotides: TGTGCCAGCAGCTTTACGATAGACACAGGGGAACCTGAAGCTTTCTTT. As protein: CASSFTIDTGEPEAFF.